The present entry profiles one T cell receptor (beta chain) with its context. The sample originates from a study of blood T cell repertoires in COVID-19. The wider study: The study drew acute and convalescent COVID-19 samples from the United States, Italy and Spain. From T cells, B-cell-depleted T cells, or PBMCs came the material, which was cDNA or gDNA.

Profiled with immunoSEQ multiplex PCR; TCRdb holds only in-frame clones, not every one. The table includes around 30,000 clones, about 90% detected once. The CDR3 spans 13 residues. Germline-derived CDR1 and CDR2 are SNHLY and FYNNEI. Trimming pared 6 bases from V and 7 bases from J, leaving 15 bases between. The V and J genes are TRBV2 and TRBJ1-2, with D uncertain. Sequencing used peripheral blood. This receptor was taken from a man aged 50 to 60 with active or convalescent COVID-19. CDR3 region: CASRGRRDGGYTF. CDR3 DNA sequence: TGTGCCAGCAGGGGGAGAAGGGATGGTGGCTACACCTTC.